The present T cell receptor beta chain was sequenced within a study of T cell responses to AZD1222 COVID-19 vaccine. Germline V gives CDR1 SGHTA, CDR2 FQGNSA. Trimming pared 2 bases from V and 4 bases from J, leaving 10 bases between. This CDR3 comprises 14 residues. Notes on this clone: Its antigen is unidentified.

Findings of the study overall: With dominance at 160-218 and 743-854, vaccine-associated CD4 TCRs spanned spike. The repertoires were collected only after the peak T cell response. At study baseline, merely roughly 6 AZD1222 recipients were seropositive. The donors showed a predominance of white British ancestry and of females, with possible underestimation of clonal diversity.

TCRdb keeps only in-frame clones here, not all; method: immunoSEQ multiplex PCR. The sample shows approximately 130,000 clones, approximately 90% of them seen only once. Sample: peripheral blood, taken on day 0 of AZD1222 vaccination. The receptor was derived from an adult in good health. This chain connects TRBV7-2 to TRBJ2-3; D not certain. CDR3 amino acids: CASSLLVQSDTQYF. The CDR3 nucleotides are TGTGCCAGCAGCTTATTGGTTCAGTCAGATACGCAGTATTTT.